The rows below give T cell receptor beta chains drawn from one sample of a study of blood T cell repertoires in COVID-19. TCRdb's table, derived via immunoSEQ multiplex PCR, lists solely in-frame clones and lacks some. The sample consists of about 320,000 clones, approximately 88% of them appearing once. The specimen was PBMCs or T cells enriched from blood (not recorded which). These receptors came from a man aged 25-40 years who had recovered from COVID-19. Both conserved end residues are part of each CDR3. A D gene is named only where the DNA matches it firmly. Where a row states a size, it is once, few, many or the class of an expanded clone; other rows omit it.

j_gene,d_gene,v_gene,len,abundance,CDR3nt,CDR3aa
TRBJ1-6,-,TRBV5-4,15,few,TGTGCCAGCAGCTTGGCGGTGGGCAGTAATTCACCCCTCCACTTT,CASSLAVGSNSPLHF
TRBJ2-1,-,TRBV28,14,once,TGTGCCAGCAACCCGACTAGGACTTACAATGAGCAGTTCTTC,CASNPTRTYNEQFF
TRBJ2-7,TRBD2,TRBV5-1,14,-,TGCGCCAGCAGCCCGGAGGTAGCGGGTAGCGAGCAGTACTTC,CASSPEVAGSEQYF
TRBJ2-7,-,TRBV30,12,-,TGTGCCTGGAGCAGACTGAGCTACGAGCAGTACTTC,CAWSRLSYEQYF
TRBJ2-2,TRBD1,TRBV7-9,17,-,TGTGCCAGCAGCGGGATCCCTCAGGGGGCGGGCACCGGGGAGCTGTTTTTT,CASSGIPQGAGTGELFF
TRBJ2-5,TRBD2,TRBV27,14,-,TGTGCCAGCAGTTTGAGCGGGGGATACGAGACCCAGTACTTC,CASSLSGGYETQYF
TRBJ1-4,-,TRBV7-9,14,-,TGTGCCAGCAGCTTAGTTCAGCGGCATGAAAAACTGTTTTTT,CASSLVQRHEKLFF
TRBJ1-2,-,TRBV7-9,14,-,TGTGCCAGCAGCTTAGAAGCATTAGACTATGGCTACACCTTC,CASSLEALDYGYTF
TRBJ1-2,TRBD1,TRBV19,16,-,TGTGCCAGTAGTATAGATTTTTGGGGACAGTCGATGGGCTACACCTTC,CASSIDFWGQSMGYTF
TRBJ2-1,-,TRBV6-5,16,-,TGTGCCAGCAGTTACTCGGGGAGCGGACTATACAATGAGCAGTTCTTC,CASSYSGSGLYNEQFF
TRBJ1-5,TRBD1,TRBV30,15,-,TGTGCCTGGAGTGATACAGGGGTCTCAAGTCAGCCCCAGCATTTT,CAWSDTGVSSQPQHF
TRBJ1-2,-,TRBV7-8,15,-,TGTGCCAGCAGCTTAGTCCCCAGGGTGGGCTATGGCTACACCTTC,CASSLVPRVGYGYTF
TRBJ1-1,-,TRBV2,15,-,TGTGCCAGCAGTGAAAGGCAGGTCGCGAACACTGAAGCTTTCTTT,CASSERQVANTEAFF
TRBJ2-3,-,TRBV9,15,-,TGTGCCAGCAGCGTAGGTCAGGGATTCACAGATACGCAGTATTTT,CASSVGQGFTDTQYF
TRBJ2-2,-,TRBV28,15,once,TGTGCCAGCAGTTTGTCCCCTACGAACACCGGGGAGCTGTTTTTT,CASSLSPTNTGELFF
TRBJ2-7,-,TRBV21-1,14,-,TGTGCCAGCATCCCTCGACAGAAGACCTACGAGCAGTACTTC,CASIPRQKTYEQYF
TRBJ1-5,-,TRBV14,15,-,TGTGCCAGCAGCCGGGCAGCTTTGAGCAATCAGCCCCAGCATTTT,CASSRAALSNQPQHF
TRBJ1-3,-,TRBV6-6,18,-,TGTGCCAGCAGTCCGGGACAAGATGTTTTGAAAATGGGAAACACCATATATTTT,CASSPGQDVLKMGNTIYF
TRBJ2-3,TRBD2,TRBV9,15,once,TGTGCCAGCAGCCCGGGGGGACTCGGAGCAGATACGCAGTATTTT,CASSPGGLGADTQYF
TRBJ2-7,-,TRBV9,16,-,TGTGCCAGCAGCATCAACCGGGACACAGCATCCTACGAGCAGTACTTC,CASSINRDTASYEQYF
TRBJ2-2,-,TRBV5-1,18,-,TGCGCCAGCAGCTTGGCCAACTCCGGGACACCGAACACCGGGGAGCTGTTTTTT,CASSLANSGTPNTGELFF
TRBJ2-5,TRBD1,TRBV5-1,14,few,TGCGCCAGCAGCCGGGACAGTCAACAAGAGACCCAGTACTTC,CASSRDSQQETQYF
TRBJ1-2,-,TRBV7-2,14,-,TGTGCCAGCAGCTTAAGCTTCGGGAACTATGGCTACACCTTC,CASSLSFGNYGYTF
TRBJ1-1,-,TRBV10-3,15,-,TGTGCCATCAGTGACACACAGGGAGGGAGGACTGAAGCTTTCTTT,CAISDTQGGRTEAFF
TRBJ1-6,-,TRBV7-9,13,-,TGTGCCAGCAGCTTACAGGGAGGTTCACCCCTCCACTTT,CASSLQGGSPLHF
TRBJ2-7,-,TRBV7-9,14,-,TGTGCCAGCAGCTTAGACAGAAGTCACGACGAGCAGTACTTC,CASSLDRSHDEQYF
TRBJ1-2,-,TRBV20-1,10,-,TGCAGTGCTAGCGGGGGTGGCTACACCTTC,CSASGGGYTF
TRBJ2-5,TRBD2,TRBV20-1,15,-,TGCAGTGCTAGTACCCAGCGGGGGGGCAAAGAGACCCAGTACTTC,CSASTQRGGKETQYF
TRBJ2-3,-,TRBV14,13,-,TGTGCCAGCAGCCAAGATCTAGGGGGTACGCAGTATTTT,CASSQDLGGTQYF
TRBJ1-2,TRBD1,TRBV7-9,15,-,TGTGCCAGCAGCCGCCTCTCCTGGACAGGGGATGGCTACACCTTC,CASSRLSWTGDGYTF
TRBJ2-1,TRBD1,TRBV6-5,16,-,TGTGCCAGCAGTTACCCCGGACAGGGGGCCCACAATGAGCAGTTCTTC,CASSYPGQGAHNEQFF
TRBJ1-5,TRBD1,TRBV28,14,-,TGTGCCAGCAGTGGAGGACAGGGGGGTCAGCCCCAGCATTTT,CASSGGQGGQPQHF
TRBJ1-5,TRBD1,TRBV7-2,15,-,TGTGCCAGCAGCTTCTTCGACAGGGTCAATCAGCCCCAGCATTTT,CASSFFDRVNQPQHF
TRBJ2-6,-,TRBV4-1,16,once,TGCGCCAGCAGCCAAGGGCGAGGGTTTGGGGCCAACGTCCTGACTTTC,CASSQGRGFGANVLTF
TRBJ2-5,-,TRBV7-9,15,-,TGTGCCAGCAGCCCACCGACAACCCTGCAAGAGACCCAGTACTTC,CASSPPTTLQETQYF
TRBJ2-3,-,TRBV13,16,once,TGTGCCAGCAGCTTAGAACAGGGCTCCTTCACAGATACGCAGTATTTT,CASSLEQGSFTDTQYF
TRBJ2-7,TRBD1,TRBV10-1,15,-,TGCGCCAGCAGTGAGAGGGGACAGGGTACGTACGAGCAGTACTTC,CASSERGQGTYEQYF
TRBJ2-3,-,TRBV4-1,16,-,TGCGCCAGCAGCCCGGAGCGGGTCCTACACACAGATACGCAGTATTTT,CASSPERVLHTDTQYF
TRBJ2-7,TRBD1,TRBV16,15,-,TGTGCCAGCAGCCAATCGGGCAGGGGGCTCTACGAGCAGTACTTC,CASSQSGRGLYEQYF